The 32 T cell receptor beta chains below come from one sample, sequenced in a study of vaccination and CD4 T cells after COVID-19. Their cognate antigens are unknown. Treatment defined: roughly 10-day PBMC culture with coronavirus spike peptide pools or control peptides (ViraFEST assay). With the Oncomine TCR Beta short-read assay, DNA from cultured CD4+ T cells was sequenced. TCRdb reprocessed the PCR reads via MiXCR and lists one record per CDR3 protein. The sample includes roughly 20,000 distinct CDR3 sequences, around 62% of them seen just once. Sequenced material: CD4+ T cells from blood, cultured in vitro, taken before SARS-CoV-2 vaccination. These receptor sequences come from a human donor who received a COVID-19 vaccine.

This chain uses TRBV6-1 with TRBJ2-7, with TRBD1 matching over 7 bases. Germline CDR1 reads MNHNS; CDR2 reads SASEGT. Trimming cost V 2 bases and J 6 bases; bases outside gene matches: 13. The CDR3 covers 16 residues. The CDR3 sequence: CASSERPTGFGSEQYF. The CDR3 DNA reads TGTGCCAGCAGTGAACGCCCGACAGGGTTTGGTTCCGAGCAGTACTTC.

This chain links TRBV6-1 with TRBJ2-7, with D perhaps TRBD2 (5 bases). This CDR3 region has 11 residues. The V and J ends lost 8 bases and 2 bases respectively, with 7 bases between them. Germline CDR1 MNHNS, CDR2 SASEGT. This CDR3 is CASAGAYEQYF. In nucleotides, the CDR3 is TGTGCCAGCGCCGGGGCCTACGAGCAGTACTTC.

This clonotype was observed once. This rearrangement joins TRBV20-1 to TRBJ2-3; 8 positions match TRBD2. The CDR3 length is 15 residues. Germline V gene sequence: CDR1 DFQATT, CDR2 SNEGSKA (reference sequence). After removal of 2 bases from V and 1 base from J, the junction contained 5 bases not matched to a gene. The CDR3: CSARPPGGGTDTQYF. The CDR3 DNA is TGCAGTGCTAGACCCCCCGGGGGGGGCACAGATACGCAGTATTTT.

The rearrangement links TRBV12-3 or TRBV12-4 to TRBJ1-2; 9 bases match TRBD1. CDR3 length: 17 residues. Trimming took 6 bases from V and 0 from J; bases not matched to a gene: 11. This CDR3 is CASSRVPGQGTNYGYTF. In nucleotides, the CDR3 is TGTGCCAGCAGCCGAGTCCCGGGACAGGGAACTAACTATGGCTACACCTTC.

V and J are TRBV6-1 and TRBJ2-7; D is uncertain. Per the germline V gene, CDR1 is MNHNS and CDR2 is SASEGT. The V gene lost 3 bases and the J gene lost 2 bases, with 5 bases spanning the gap. CDR3 size: 12 residues. The CDR3 nucleotides read TGTGCCAGCAGTGAGACGACCTACGAGCAGTACTTC. It yields the protein CASSETTYEQYF.

V gene TRBV29-1 combines with J gene TRBJ1-2, with D unresolved. The germline V gene has CDR1 SQVTM and CDR2 ANQGSEA. V was trimmed by 0 bases and J by 8 bases, leaving 13 bases between them. CDR3 length: 13 amino acids. This CDR3 reads CSVEDHGRRGYTF. The CDR3 DNA is TGCAGCGTTGAAGATCACGGACGTCGGGGCTACACCTTC. Looking up the rest from reference TRBV29-1 and TRBJ1-2 gives the full variable domain: SAVISQKPSRDICQRGTSLTIQCQVDSQVTMMFWYRQQPGQSLTLIATANQGSEATYESGFVIDKFPISRPNLTFSTLTVSNMSPEDSSIYLCSVEDHGRRGYTFGSGTRLTVV.

This clonotype was counted once. This chain uses TRBV7-9 with TRBJ2-7; 9 nucleotides agree with TRBD1. This CDR3 is 15 amino acids long. From germline, CDR1 is SEHNR and CDR2 FQNEAQ (reference sequence). V gave up 3 bases and J gave up 6 bases; unmatched junction bases: 9. The CDR3 sequence: CASSLNRGPNSEQYF. As DNA, the CDR3 is TGTGCCAGCAGCTTGAACAGGGGGCCAAATTCCGAGCAGTACTTC.

A few counts support this clonotype. J is TRBJ2-7 and V is TRBV20-1; 7 nucleotides agree with TRBD1. The CDR3 totals 13 residues. Germline trimming cut 0 bases from V and 5 bases from J; bases unmatched to any gene: 4. Germline assignment: CDR1 DFQATT and CDR2 SNEGSKA (reference sequence). The CDR3 DNA is TGCAGTGCTAGAGATCCCACAGGGGACGAGCAGTACTTC. It yields the protein CSARDPTGDEQYF.

V gene TRBV5-4 combines with J gene TRBJ1-4, with D possibly TRBD1 on 5 matching bases. This CDR3 region has 13 residues. Trimming left V 4 bases short and J 8 bases short, with 12 bases between. Per the germline V gene, CDR1 is SGHNT and CDR2 is YYREEE (reference sequence). The chain's CDR3 is CASSAPTDEKLFF. The DNA for the CDR3 is TGTGCCAGCAGCGCCCCGACAGACGAAAAACTGTTTTTT.

On this clonotype: The germline gene is not matched at one end of the junction; a read error may be the cause. The CDR3: CSVRAGGREAQYF. In DNA, the CDR3 is TGCAGTGTTAGAGCTGGGGGGCGAGAGGCCCAGTACTTC. The rearrangement links TRBV20-1 to TRBJ2-5; D possibly uses TRBD1 or TRBD2 (6 bases each). Germline CDR1 reads DFQATT; CDR2 reads SNEGSKA (reference sequence). The CDR3 covers 13 residues.

The gene calls are TRBV16 and TRBJ1-6, with unresolved D. From germline, CDR1 is KGHSY and CDR2 FQNENV. Trimming removed 1 base at V and 15 bases at J, with 16 bases between. The CDR3 is 14 amino acids. The DNA for the CDR3 is TGTGCCAGCAGCCAATTTGTAATTCGGGCTAACCTCCACTTT. Its protein product is CASSQFVIRANLHF.

This clonotype was counted only a few times. CDR3 sequence reads: CAISRTGDSGTDTQYF. CDR3 sequence (DNA): TGTGCCATCAGTAGGACAGGGGATAGTGGCACAGATACGCAGTATTTT. This chain links TRBV10-3 with TRBJ2-3, with 9 positions matching TRBD1. V was pared by 5 bases and J by 1 base, with 7 bases of the junction left unmatched. The CDR3 consists of 16 residues. Germline CDR1 ENHRY, CDR2 SYGVKD.

The V gene is TRBV19, the J gene TRBJ2-5; the D gene could be TRBD1 or TRBD2 (5 bases each). V lost 0 bases and J 6 bases, leaving 11 bases between the germline ends. Germline V lookup: CDR1 LNHDA, CDR2 SQIVND (reference sequence). The CDR3 is made up of 14 amino acids. CDR3 loop: CASSIERGAKTQYF. The CDR3 DNA sequence: TGTGCCAGTAGTATAGAGAGAGGGGCAAAGACCCAGTACTTC.

This clonotype was detected only a few times. This chain uses TRBV20-1 with TRBJ1-2; no definite D call. Deletions cut 3 bases from V and 3 bases from J, with 20 bases between. The CDR3 has 16 amino acids. Germline V gene sequence: CDR1 DFQATT, CDR2 SNEGSKA (reference sequence). CDR3 coding DNA: TGCAGTGCTAGCGGGTTCATGGCGGGGAGGGACTATGGCTACACCTTC. It encodes CSASGFMAGRDYGYTF.

This chain links TRBV19 with TRBJ2-5; D is perhaps TRBD1 or TRBD2 (5 bases each). V lost 4 bases to trimming and J lost 5 bases, with 11 bases between them. CDR1 is LNHDA and CDR2 is SQIVND in the germline V gene (reference sequence). This CDR3 contains 13 residues. The DNA of the CDR3 is TGTGCCAGTAGTAAGGGCAGGGAGGAGACCCAGTACTTC. Its protein product is CASSKGREETQYF.

This chain uses TRBV10-3 with TRBJ1-6; TRBD1 aligns across 9 bases. CDR1 is ENHRY and CDR2 is SYGVKD in the germline V gene. This CDR3 region has 14 residues. Unmatched junction bases numbered 9, after V lost 11 bases and J lost 7 bases. The CDR3 region has the DNA TGTGCCTCCAATGGGGGACAGGGCAATTCACCCCTCCACTTT. Translating it yields CASNGGQGNSPLHF.

The chain links TRBV25-1 to TRBJ2-5; 9 positions match TRBD2. The germline V gene encodes CDR1 MGHDK and CDR2 SYGVNS. The CDR3 is made up of 17 amino acids. V shed 7 bases and J 4 bases; nucleotides not matched to a gene: 16. The CDR3 spells CASTDLGSGGRGETQYF. DNA of the CDR3: TGTGCCAGCACCGACCTAGGGAGCGGGGGGAGGGGAGAGACCCAGTACTTC.

V gene TRBV20-1 combines with J gene TRBJ2-5, with 9 bases identical to TRBD2. The CDR3 is 15 amino acids. J was trimmed by 2 bases and V by 0 bases; bases with no gene match: 4. Germline values: CDR1 DFQATT, CDR2 SNEGSKA (reference sequence). The CDR3 DNA reads TGCAGTGCTAGAGATCTAGCGGGACCACAAGAGACCCAGTACTTC. Amino acid sequence: CSARDLAGPQETQYF.

The CDR3, as DNA: TGTGCCAGCAGCCGCCGACAGGGTACTGGAAACACCATATATTTT. Translating gives CASSRRQGTGNTIYF. The gene calls are TRBV7-9 and TRBJ1-3; 7 nucleotides line up with TRBD1. The CDR3 is made up of 15 amino acids. Germline V gene lookup returns CDR1 SEHNR and CDR2 FQNEAQ (reference sequence). With 5 bases clipped from V and 2 bases from J, the junction kept 6 bases outside the gene matches.

J is TRBJ2-3 and V is TRBV9; D unclear. The V end was cut by 0 bases, the J end by 4 bases, with 0 bases between. CDR1 SGDLS and CDR2 YYNGEE come from the germline V gene. The CDR3 is 11 amino acids. The CDR3 DNA reads TGTGCCAGCAGCGTAGCAGATACGCAGTATTTT. Amino acid sequence: CASSVADTQYF.

V is TRBV19 and J is TRBJ2-3, with TRBD2 matching 15 bases. Germline CDR1 LNHDA, CDR2 SQIVND (reference sequence). There are 16 residues in the CDR3. Trimming took 6 bases from V and 8 from J; bases not matched to a gene: 9. The CDR3 sequence is CASSPRTSGGVGTQYF. As DNA, the CDR3 is TGTGCCAGTAGCCCCCGGACTAGCGGGGGGGTCGGTACGCAGTATTTT.

This chain joins TRBV12-3 or TRBV12-4 and TRBJ1-3; no definite D call. Trimming took 6 bases from V and 4 from J, leaving 7 bases between them. The CDR3 contains 12 residues. CDR3: CASSLGGNTIYF. CDR3 nucleotide sequence: TGTGCCAGCAGCCTAGGGGGAAACACCATATATTTT.

This chain uses TRBV19 with TRBJ1-5; TRBD1 matches at 11 bases. The CDR3 is 18 amino acids. The germline gives CDR1 LNHDA, CDR2 SQIVND (reference sequence). The ends lost 4 bases at V and 0 bases at J; junction bases unmatched: 8. The CDR3 here is CASSTKRTGGFSNQPQHF. CDR3 DNA: TGTGCCAGTAGTACAAAGAGGACAGGGGGCTTTAGCAATCAGCCCCAGCATTTT.

The chain couples TRBV10-1 to TRBJ2-3, with D perhaps matching TRBD1 (6 bases). The CDR3 length is 14 residues. The germline V gene has CDR1 WNHNN and CDR2 SYGVQD (reference sequence). V lost 6 bases and J lost 2, with 12 bases in between. Here the CDR3 DNA reads TGCGCCAGCAGCGTACAGGGAAACACAGATACGCAGTATTTT. Its protein product is CASSVQGNTDTQYF.

CDR3 nucleotides: TGTGCCATCAGACGCCCTAGCGGGGGCACAGATACGCAGTATTTT. This translates into CAIRRPSGGTDTQYF. V and J are TRBV10-3 and TRBJ2-3; 9 bases agree with TRBD2. V shed 6 bases and J 1 base; nucleotides not matched to a gene: 5. From germline, CDR1 is ENHRY and CDR2 SYGVKD. The CDR3 runs to 15 residues.

V usage is TRBV2 and J usage is TRBJ1-1; D possibly corresponds to TRBD1 (5 bases). This CDR3 has 13 amino acids. Germline assignment: CDR1 SNHLY and CDR2 FYNNEI. The V gene lost 8 bases and the J gene lost 1 base, with 11 bases spanning the gap. The CDR3 DNA reads as TGTGCCAGCGAACAGGAGAAGAACACTGAAGCTTTCTTT. Translation: CASEQEKNTEAFF.

This sequence joins TRBV5-4 and TRBJ2-3, with 12 nucleotides matching TRBD2. The CDR3 has 17 amino acids. From germline, CDR1 is SGHNT and CDR2 YYREEE (reference sequence). V was clipped by 1 base and J by 6 bases; unmatched bases: 9. DNA of the CDR3: TGTGCCAGCAGCTTGTACGCTAGCGGGGGGGCAGGGGATACGCAGTATTTT. Its protein is CASSLYASGGAGDTQYF.

V gene TRBV14 combines with J gene TRBJ1-2, with 7 bases aligning to TRBD1. The CDR3 contains 14 residues. Per germline, CDR1 SGHDN and CDR2 FVKESK. The ends lost 1 base at V and 7 bases at J; junction bases unmatched: 6. The chain's CDR3 is CASSQGEAGGGYTF. The CDR3, as DNA: TGTGCCAGCAGCCAAGGGGAAGCAGGGGGTGGCTACACCTTC.

Regarding this clonotype: The limits of the CDR3 on the DNA are not certain, so only TCRdb's listed CDR3 is given. The rearrangement links TRBV7-4 to TRBJ2-7; the table's D call, TRBD1, has no DNA check behind it. The CDR3 region is 21 residues in length, termini included. Germline V gene data show CDR1 as SGHVT and CDR2 as SQSDAQ. The CDR3 reads CASSFYICSARDRQGAYEQYF.

The chain carries TRBV5-1 and TRBJ2-7; D remains unclear. The V and J ends lost 1 base and 5 bases respectively, with 7 bases between them. This CDR3 spans 12 amino acids. Germline V gives CDR1 SGHRS, CDR2 YFSETQ. The CDR3 here is CASSLSHHEQYF. CDR3 DNA sequence: TGCGCCAGCAGCTTGTCTCACCACGAGCAGTACTTC.

The V gene is TRBV6-5, the J gene TRBJ1-3; D gene unclear. This CDR3 spans 17 amino acids. Trimming cost V 0 bases and J 0 bases, with 12 bases left between them. Germline values: CDR1 MNHEY, CDR2 SVGAGI. CDR3 loop: CASSYSNERGSGNTIYF. The CDR3 DNA sequence: TGTGCCAGCAGTTACTCTAATGAACGGGGCTCTGGAAACACCATATATTTT.

The rearrangement links TRBV20-1 to TRBJ1-1, with D hard to call. Trimming removed 1 base from V and 5 bases from J, with 14 bases in between. The length of the CDR3 is 14 residues. Germline CDR1 reads DFQATT; CDR2 reads SNEGSKA (reference sequence). The CDR3 region is CSARVSGSGTEAFF. In nucleotides, the CDR3 is TGCAGTGCTAGAGTCTCGGGGAGTGGAACTGAAGCTTTCTTT.